The 15 T cell receptor beta chains below all came from one sample that was sequenced in a study of vaccination effects on CD4 cells after COVID-19. Generated by immunoSEQ multiplex PCR, the TCRdb table keeps only in-frame clones and is missing some. The sample has under 40,000 clones; approximately 67% are singletons. Subsequent to less than twelve days of culture, CD4+ T cells were isolated. No antigen has been identified for these receptors. The sequenced sample was CD4+ T cells from PBMCs cultured without peptide, obtained before COVID-19 vaccination. Every receptor here comes from a human donor who received a COVID-19 vaccine.

The rearrangement uses TRBV6-5 and TRBJ1-5; no clear D. CDR1 MNHEY and CDR2 SVGAGI come from the germline V gene. The CDR3 extends over 16 amino acids. Trimming removed 0 bases at V and 1 base at J, with 10 bases between. CDR3 DNA: TGTGCCAGCAGTTACTCGACGGGTAACAGCAATCAGCCCCAGCATTTT. It encodes CASSYSTGNSNQPQHF.

The chain employs TRBV3-1 (or the pseudogene TRBV3-2) and TRBJ1-6, with 7 bases matching TRBD1. Germline V gene lookup returns CDR1 LGHDT and CDR2 YNNKEL (reference sequence). This CDR3 contains 15 residues. V shed 5 bases, J shed 11 bases, and the junction held 12 bases outside the gene matches. The CDR3 DNA reads TGTGCCAGCAGCAATCCTAGCGTACAGGGGCCACCCCTCCACTTT. Its translation is CASSNPSVQGPPLHF.

The genes are TRBV3-1 (or the pseudogene TRBV3-2) and TRBJ2-3; 9 bases fit TRBD2. The CDR3 loop spans 17 amino acids. CDR1 and CDR2 (germline): LGHDT, YNNKEL (reference sequence). J was trimmed by 2 bases and V by 3 bases; bases with no gene match: 9. The CDR3 loop is CASSHPIKRGVTDTQYF. In DNA form, the CDR3 reads TGTGCCAGCAGCCATCCCATTAAGCGGGGGGTCACAGATACGCAGTATTTT.

V and J are TRBV4-2 and TRBJ2-7; D may match TRBD1 or TRBD2 (6 bases each). Trimming cost V 5 bases and J 1 base, with 12 bases left between them. This CDR3 is 14 amino acids long. CDR1 LGHNA and CDR2 YNFKEQ come from the germline V gene. The CDR3 DNA reads as TGTGCCAGCAGCACAGGAGGGGGTTCCTACGAGCAGTACTTC. This sequence encodes CASSTGGGSYEQYF.

The rearrangement links TRBV14 to TRBJ1-5; D perhaps matches TRBD1 (5 bases). V gave up 4 bases and J gave up 6 bases, with 13 bases separating them. Germline-derived CDR1 and CDR2 are SGHDN and FVKESK. The CDR3 consists of 14 residues. In DNA, the CDR3 is TGTGCCAGCAGCCGATCAGGGAAGAGTCAGCCCCAGCATTTT. It specifies CASSRSGKSQPQHF.

The V gene is TRBV5-6, the J gene TRBJ2-6; D not resolved. The ends were cut back, 1 base at V and 0 bases at J, with 2 bases in the middle. The CDR3 extends over 14 amino acids. The germline V gene has CDR1 SGHDT and CDR2 YYEEEE. This CDR3 reads CASSLISGANVLTF. CDR3 in DNA: TGTGCCAGCAGCTTGATCTCTGGGGCCAACGTCCTGACTTTC.

A few counts support this clone. The same CDR3 can be traced to other DNA sequences in this sample. The chain uses TRBV4-1 and TRBJ1-5; D may be TRBD1 (5 bases). Trimming cost V 1 base and J 5 bases, with 6 bases left between them. The germline V gene encodes CDR1 MGHRA and CDR2 YSYEKL. This CDR3 comprises 13 residues. CDR3 nucleotide sequence: TGCGCCAGCAGCCAAGCGGGGGATCAGCCCCAGCATTTT. It translates to CASSQAGDQPQHF.

The chain combines TRBV9 with TRBJ1-4, with TRBD1 matching over 7 bases. The CDR3 covers 12 residues. Trimming took 7 bases from V and 11 from J; bases not matched to a gene: 8. Germline loops: CDR1 SGDLS, CDR2 YYNGEE. This CDR3 reads CASGRDSGKLFF. CDR3 bases: TGTGCCAGCGGGAGGGACAGTGGGAAACTGTTTTTT.

The chain links TRBV27 to TRBJ1-2, with a possible D match to TRBD1 (5 bases). Trimming took 5 bases from V and 4 from J, leaving 17 bases between them. Germline values: CDR1 MNHEY, CDR2 SMNVEV (reference sequence). The CDR3 consists of 15 residues. The CDR3 reads CASSAGGLTTYGYTF. Written as DNA, the CDR3 is TGTGCCAGCAGTGCGGGGGGATTAACTACCTATGGCTACACCTTC.

The chain couples TRBV27 to TRBJ1-2; D is ambiguous. The CDR3 has 14 amino acids. Trimming cost V 5 bases and J 4 bases, with 14 bases left between them. Germline loops: CDR1 MNHEY, CDR2 SMNVEV (reference sequence). The CDR3 DNA sequence: TGTGCCAGCAGTCCAACCCCCCGGGCCTATGGCTACACCTTC. This codes for CASSPTPRAYGYTF.

The chain recombines TRBV5-1 with TRBJ2-7, with 7 positions matching TRBD2. Germline V gene sequence: CDR1 SGHRS, CDR2 YFSETQ. Unmatched junction bases numbered 4, after V lost 0 bases and J lost 1 base. The length of the CDR3 is 15 residues. CDR3 region: CASSLGVGGSYEQYF. The CDR3, as DNA: TGCGCCAGCAGCTTGGGGGTCGGGGGGTCCTACGAGCAGTACTTC.

In its sample, this clone was seen a few times. This chain joins TRBV11-1 and TRBJ1-5, with 7 bases aligning to TRBD1. With 1 base clipped from V and 7 bases from J, the junction kept 7 bases outside the gene matches. Per the germline V gene, CDR1 is SGHAT and CDR2 is FQDESV (reference sequence). CDR3 length: 15 residues. This chain's CDR3 is CASSLDRGPSQPQHF. CDR3 bases: TGTGCCAGCAGCTTAGACAGGGGTCCGTCCCAGCCCCAGCATTTT.

The J gene is TRBJ2-2, the V gene TRBV14, with D uncertain. V lost 1 base and J lost 1, with 1 base in between. This CDR3 contains 13 residues. Per the germline V gene, CDR1 is SGHDN and CDR2 is FVKESK. For the CDR3, the DNA is TGTGCCAGCAGCCAAGGGAACACCGGGGAGCTGTTTTTT. Amino acids: CASSQGNTGELFF.

The chain combines TRBV3-1 (or the pseudogene TRBV3-2) with TRBJ2-7; 9 nucleotides match TRBD1. V trimming: 1 base; J trimming: 5 bases; junction bases outside the gene matches: 6. Per the germline V gene, CDR1 is LGHDT and CDR2 is YNNKEL (reference sequence). The CDR3 consists of 15 residues. Here the CDR3 reads CASSQGTGVYHEQYF. The CDR3 DNA follows: TGTGCCAGCAGCCAAGGGACAGGGGTGTATCACGAGCAGTACTTC.

The chain couples TRBV4-1 to TRBJ1-1; D is perhaps TRBD1 (5 bases). Trimming shortened V by 0 bases and J by 4 bases, and 9 bases separated the two germline ends. CDR1 and CDR2 (germline): MGHRA, YSYEKL. This CDR3 is 14 amino acids long. CDR3 residues: CASSQEGLLTEAFF. The CDR3 DNA sequence: TGCGCCAGCAGCCAAGAGGGGCTTCTCACTGAAGCTTTCTTT.